A single sample is the source of the 28 T cell receptor beta chains below, sequenced in a study of response to subunit inactivated influenza vaccine. MiXCR was run by TCRdb on the RT-PCR reads, yielding one entry per CDR3 protein. The repertoire holds roughly 670,000 distinct CDR3 sequences, with around 15% as singletons. The sequences come from PBMCs from blood, collected less than 15 days before vaccination. These receptors all come from a man aged 50 to 60 who received an inactivated influenza vaccine.

This clonotype came up a few times. The V call is TRBV5-1, the J call TRBJ1-5; D may be TRBD1 (5 bases). The CDR3 has 14 residues. CDR1 SGHRS and CDR2 YFSETQ come from the germline V gene. V lost 2 bases and J 3 bases, leaving 9 bases between the germline ends. In DNA form, the CDR3 reads TGCGCCAGCAGCTTAGACAGCCCCAATCAGCCCCAGCATTTT. Translating gives CASSLDSPNQPQHF. Full variable domain (remainder filled in from reference TRBV5-1 and TRBJ1-5): KAGVTQTPRYLIKTRGQQVTLSCSPISGHRSVSWYQQTPGQGLQFLFEYFSETQRNKGNFPGRFSGRQFSNSRSEMNVSTLELGDSALYLCASSLDSPNQPQHFGDGTRLSIL.

The sample holds a few counts of this clonotype. J is TRBJ1-2 and V is TRBV29-1; no firm D call. Trimming left V 4 bases short and J 8 bases short, with 11 bases between. The CDR3 runs 11 residues. Germline V gene data show CDR1 as SQVTM and CDR2 as ANQGSEA. The CDR3 sequence: CSVAGGDGYTF. CDR3 nucleotides: TGCAGCGTTGCCGGTGGTGACGGCTACACCTTC.

The chain joins TRBV30 to TRBJ1-3; D remains unclear. The CDR3 runs to 15 residues. Between the trimmed V and J ends, which lost 5 bases and 0 bases, there was a span of 14 bases. CDR1 GTSNPN and CDR2 SVGIG come from the germline V gene (reference sequence). The CDR3 protein is CAWGRLHSSGNTIYF. The CDR3 region has the DNA TGTGCCTGGGGAAGACTCCATAGCTCTGGAAACACCATATATTTT.

This clonotype was counted a few times. V gene TRBV5-1 combines with J gene TRBJ2-3; unclear D gene. Germline V gives CDR1 SGHRS, CDR2 YFSETQ. The CDR3 is made up of 16 amino acids. Trimming took 0 bases from V and 0 from J, leaving 11 bases between them. The CDR3 region is CASSLGSRTSTDTQYF. CDR3 bases: TGCGCCAGCAGCTTGGGCAGTAGAACTAGCACAGATACGCAGTATTTT.

There are a few counts of this clonotype. J is TRBJ2-7 and V is TRBV5-1, with a possible D match to TRBD1 (5 bases). V lost 0 bases and J lost 5, with 12 bases in between. Germline V gives CDR1 SGHRS, CDR2 YFSETQ. There are 14 residues in the CDR3. CDR3 residues: CASSLGQSRDEQYF. For the CDR3, the DNA is TGCGCCAGCAGCTTGGGACAGAGCAGGGACGAGCAGTACTTC.

This clonotype was seen only a few times. CDR3 sequence: CASSITSSTDTQYF. The CDR3 DNA reads as TGTGCCAGCAGCATTACTAGTAGCACAGATACGCAGTATTTT. The J gene is TRBJ2-3, the V gene TRBV3-1, with TRBD2 as a possible D gene (5 bases). Trimming cost V 5 bases and J 0 bases, with 9 bases left between them. The CDR3 is made up of 14 amino acids. Germline lookup yields CDR1 LGHDT and CDR2 YNNKEL (reference sequence).

The table lists this clonotype with many counts. V usage is TRBV11-2 and J usage is TRBJ1-1, with unresolved D. The CDR3 length is 11 residues. Germline V gene data show CDR1 as SGHAT and CDR2 as FQNNGV. V dropped 1 base and J dropped 11 bases, with 8 bases sitting between them. The CDR3 is CASSLGAAAFF. The CDR3 coding sequence is TGTGCCAGCAGCTTAGGAGCTGCTGCTTTCTTT.

Only a few counts were recorded for this clonotype. This chain connects TRBV5-1 to TRBJ2-7; D ambiguous. Germline V gives CDR1 SGHRS, CDR2 YFSETQ. This CDR3 has 15 amino acids. Trimming stripped 0 bases from V and 7 bases from J, with 17 bases between. The CDR3 spells CASSLDLDPAREQYF. The CDR3 DNA reads TGCGCCAGCAGCTTGGATCTGGACCCGGCTAGGGAGCAGTACTTC.

The chain couples TRBV4-2 to TRBJ2-7; the D is unclear. The CDR3 totals 13 residues. The germline V gene has CDR1 LGHNA and CDR2 YNFKEQ. Trimming cost V 3 bases and J 2 bases, with 8 bases left between them. This CDR3 is CASSQAQTYEQYF. The CDR3 DNA follows: TGTGCCAGCAGCCAGGCGCAGACCTACGAGCAGTACTTC.

The chain employs TRBV21-1 and TRBJ2-1; the listed D gene, TRBD2, was not tested against the DNA. TRBV21-1 is an annotated pseudogene. CDR3 size: 17 residues. Written as DNA, the CDR3 is TGTGCCAGCAGCAAAGGGGGCGGGGGGGCATCGTCAAATGAGCAGTTCTTC. Its protein product is CASSKGGGGASSNEQFF.

In this sample, this clonotype turned up a few times. The rearrangement joins TRBV29-1 to TRBJ2-2; a possible D gene is TRBD2 (6 bases). The V gene lost 0 bases and the J gene lost 4 bases, with 9 bases spanning the gap. This CDR3 comprises 14 residues. Per the germline V gene, CDR1 is SQVTM and CDR2 is ANQGSEA. CDR3 in DNA: TGCAGCGTTGAAGATCTGGAGGGCACCGGGGAGCTGTTTTTT. Translation: CSVEDLEGTGELFF.

In this sample, this clonotype turned up a few times. V usage is TRBV20-1 and J usage is TRBJ1-1; D is uncertain. The CDR3 has 13 amino acids. V dropped 1 base and J dropped 5 bases, with 11 bases sitting between them. Germline V lookup: CDR1 DFQATT, CDR2 SNEGSKA (reference sequence). This CDR3 reads CSARGPWRTEAFF. The CDR3 nucleotides are TGCAGTGCTAGAGGACCCTGGAGGACTGAAGCTTTCTTT.

The chain links TRBV4-1 to TRBJ1-5; TRBD1 might be the D (5 bases). The CDR3 has 15 residues. The V gene's germline CDR1 is MGHRA and CDR2 YSYEKL. V lost 1 base and J 6 bases, leaving 13 bases between the germline ends. The CDR3 loop is CASSQVLAGFQPQHF. For the CDR3, the DNA is TGCGCCAGCAGCCAAGTGCTCGCAGGGTTTCAGCCCCAGCATTTT.

This clonotype was observed a few times. J is TRBJ2-4 and V is TRBV18; 9 nucleotides match TRBD2. Germline CDR1 reads KGHSH; CDR2 reads LQKENI. The CDR3 contains 16 residues. With V trimmed by 0 bases and J by 5 bases, 5 bases remained unmatched. The CDR3 sequence: CASSPPNSGGENIQYF. CDR3 sequence (DNA): TGTGCCAGCTCACCACCGAATAGCGGGGGAGAAAACATTCAGTACTTC.

The CDR3 DNA reads TGTGCCAGCAGCCAAGAGGGAATTGAGCAGTTCTTC. It translates to CASSQEGIEQFF. V usage is TRBV4-2 and J usage is TRBJ2-1; D not resolved. The V end lost 0 bases, the J end lost 9 bases, and 6 bases lay between the germline ends. Germline CDR1 LGHNA, CDR2 YNFKEQ. The CDR3 spans 12 residues.

The table lists this clonotype with many counts. The chain employs TRBV14 and TRBJ2-3; no clear D gene. Germline CDR1 SGHDN, CDR2 FVKESK. This CDR3 spans 12 amino acids. V was cut by 4 bases and J by 8 bases, with 10 bases left in between. CDR3 bases: TGTGCCAGCAGCCCCCTTGGTGCTACGCAGTATTTT. Its translation: CASSPLGATQYF. The entire variable domain, with the rest obtained from reference TRBV14 and TRBJ2-3, is as follows: EAGVTQFPSHSVIEKGQTVTLRCDPISGHDNLYWYRRVMGKEIKFLLHFVKESKQDESGMPNNRFLAERTGGTYSTLKVQPAELEDSGVYFCASSPLGATQYFGPGTRLTVL.

In this sample, this clonotype turned up many times. The CDR3 here is CASSLGRYTDTQYF. CDR3 sequence (DNA): TGCGCCAGCAGCTTGGGAAGGTACACAGATACGCAGTATTTT. V is TRBV5-1 and J is TRBJ2-3; D is unresolved. Germline-derived CDR1 and CDR2 are SGHRS and YFSETQ. The CDR3 has 14 residues. V gave up 0 bases and J gave up 2 bases, with 7 bases separating them.

This clonotype was detected many times. This chain joins TRBV9 and TRBJ2-2, with a tentative D call TRBD2 (5 bases). CDR3 length equals 15 residues. Trimming left V 3 bases short and J 0 bases short, with 9 bases between. CDR1 SGDLS and CDR2 YYNGEE come from the germline V gene. The CDR3 region is CASSEPGTNTGELFF. As DNA, the CDR3 is TGTGCCAGCAGCGAACCGGGGACGAACACCGGGGAGCTGTTTTTT.

V and J are TRBV12-3 or TRBV12-4 and TRBJ2-5; 8 bases map to TRBD2. This CDR3 region has 11 residues. V trimming: 6 bases; J trimming: 9 bases; junction bases outside the gene matches: 3. The DNA for the CDR3 is TGTGCCAGCAGCGGGGGGGGTTCCCAGTACTTC. This gives the protein CASSGGGSQYF.

This clonotype showed up just a few times. J is TRBJ2-1 and V is TRBV7-9; TRBD2 matches 9 bases. CDR1 and CDR2 from the germline V gene are SEHNR and FQNEAQ (reference sequence). The V gene end was trimmed by 11 bases and the J gene end by 1 base; junction bases not matched to a gene: 12. The length of the CDR3 is 16 residues. The CDR3 DNA reads TGTGCCCTTTTGGGGCTAGCGGGGCGGTCCTACAATGAGCAGTTCTTC. It specifies CALLGLAGRSYNEQFF.

This clonotype occurred many times. V usage is TRBV12-3 or TRBV12-4 and J usage is TRBJ2-1; no reliable D call. V was trimmed by 10 bases and J by 4 bases, leaving 8 bases between them. This CDR3 is built from 11 residues. The CDR3 sequence is CATRPYNEQFF. CDR3 bases: TGTGCCACGAGACCATACAATGAGCAGTTCTTC.

The rearrangement uses TRBV3-1 and TRBJ2-1; D gene ambiguous. The CDR3 is 12 amino acids. Germline CDR1 and CDR2: LGHDT and YNNKEL (reference sequence). Trimming stripped 7 bases from V and 6 bases from J, with 10 bases between. The CDR3 bases are TGTGCCAGCACCGACGACACCAATGAGCAGTTCTTC. It translates to CASTDDTNEQFF.

This clonotype showed up just a few times. This chain connects TRBV5-1 to TRBJ2-5, with 12 bases identical to TRBD2. Germline V gene sequence: CDR1 SGHRS, CDR2 YFSETQ. This CDR3 contains 16 residues. The V and J ends lost 3 bases and 2 bases, in that order; junction bases with no gene match: 5. CDR3 in DNA: TGCGCCAGCAGCTCCCAGACTAGCGGGGGACAAGAGACCCAGTACTTC. Translation: CASSSQTSGGQETQYF.

The sample holds many counts of this clonotype. The chain carries TRBV7-2 and TRBJ2-2, with D possibly TRBD1 on 5 matching bases. Germline V gene sequence: CDR1 SGHTA, CDR2 FQGNSA. The CDR3 is 14 residues long. V shed 1 base and J shed 4 bases, with 7 bases lying between them. Written as DNA, the CDR3 is TGTGCCAGCAGCTTAGAAGGGGCCACCGGGGAGCTGTTTTTT. As protein: CASSLEGATGELFF.

V usage is TRBV19 and J usage is TRBJ1-1; 7 bases match TRBD1. Trimming at V came to 5 bases and at J to 3 bases, leaving 9 bases not matched to a gene. This CDR3 contains 15 residues. In germline, CDR1 is LNHDA, CDR2 SQIVND (reference sequence). CDR3 residues: CASSPTGVTDTEAFF. Here the CDR3 DNA reads TGTGCCAGTAGTCCCACAGGGGTTACGGACACTGAAGCTTTCTTT.

This clonotype was counted at least ten times. The CDR3 DNA is TGCGCCAGCAGCTTGGCGTTAGGGCAGGGACGGTCCGAGCAGTTCTTC. Translation gives CASSLALGQGRSEQFF. The chain has TRBV5-1 and TRBJ2-1; perhaps D is TRBD1 or TRBD2 (5 bases each). The CDR3 covers 16 residues. V dropped 0 bases and J dropped 10 bases, with 20 bases sitting between them. In germline, CDR1 is SGHRS, CDR2 YFSETQ.

The genes are TRBV7-6 and TRBJ2-1; maybe TRBD1 (5 bases). With 2 bases removed from V and 3 bases from J, the gap between germline ends came to 14 bases. Germline CDR1 reads SGHVS; CDR2 reads FNYEAQ. The CDR3 consists of 16 residues. The CDR3 protein is CASSLKGASLYNEQFF. The CDR3 nucleotides are TGTGCCAGCAGCTTAAAAGGGGCGAGCCTCTACAATGAGCAGTTCTTC.

Comment on this clonotype: This may stem from a read error, because a much larger clone lies one nucleotide away. V is TRBV5-6 and J is TRBJ2-1; the D gene is possibly TRBD2 (5 bases). V was pared by 2 bases and J by 9 bases, with 9 bases between. The germline CDR1 and CDR2 sequences are SGHDT and YYEEEE. CDR3 length equals 12 residues. The CDR3 loop is CASSFLAAEQFF. The CDR3 DNA reads as TGTGCCAGCAGCTTTCTAGCTGCTGAGCAGTTCTTC.